One T cell receptor (beta chain) is described in this entry. Its antigen is undetermined. Generated by immunoSEQ multiplex PCR, the TCRdb table keeps only in-frame clones and is missing some. The sample lists tens of thousands of clones, roughly 80% occurring once. This sample is part of a study of T cell responses to AZD1222 COVID-19 vaccine. Notes on the study in general: White British donors predominated, females outnumbered males, and clonal diversity was possibly underestimated. Distributed over spike, vaccine-associated CD4 TCRs predominated at 160-218 and 743-854. Two AZD1222 administrations were followed by greater Spike-specific TCR breadth and depth.

Trimming pared 5 bases from V and 0 bases from J, leaving 10 bases between. CDR1 MDHEN and CDR2 SYDVKM come from the germline V gene. This CDR3 contains 15 residues. Timing groups of about 4 and about 12 weeks for second doses were pooled. Sequences were derived from peripheral blood, sampled 28 days after the second AZD1222 dose. This TCR was recovered from an adult who received the AZD1222 COVID-19 vaccine. This chain connects TRBV28 to TRBJ1-4; the D is unclear. The CDR3 DNA follows: TGTGCCAGCAGTACCTGGACTTCAACTAATGAAAAACTGTTTTTT. This codes for CASSTWTSTNEKLFF.